This TCR beta chain was retrieved from a study of CD8+CD57+ T cells in acquired aplastic anemia. Whole-study context: Roughly 3 ug was the average amount of DNA from sorted CD4+ and CD8+ cells.

The CDR3 totals 13 residues. V dropped 4 bases and J dropped 4 bases, with 10 bases sitting between them. Germline-derived CDR1 and CDR2 are MNHEY and SMNVEV (reference sequence). It was genomic DNA that served as the template for profiling TCR beta VDJ and CDR3. TCRdb itself ran the reads through MiXCR, one entry per CDR3 protein. Here the sample spans over 150,000 distinct CDR3 sequences, roughly 49% being singletons. This clonotype was seen many times. The patients chosen for sequencing had shown expansion of CD8+CD57+ cells (detected by flow cytometry). V and J are TRBV27 and TRBJ2-5; D is unclear. This sequence originates from a human donor with aplastic anemia. Sequences were obtained from sorted CD4+, CD8+, or CD8+CD57+ T cells (not recorded which) from PBMCs. CDR3 nucleotide sequence: TGTGCCAGCAGTTCCGGGCCGGGAGAGACCCAGTACTTC. Translating it yields CASSSGPGETQYF.